The clone carrying this TCR beta chain was picked up a small number of times. The antigen remains undetermined. TCRdb analysed the reads with MiXCR anew, one entry per CDR3 protein. Of approximately 600,000 distinct CDR3 sequences listed, almost 40% are singletons. Per germline, CDR1 SGHTA and CDR2 FQGNSA. With 2 bases removed from V and 11 bases from J, the gap between germline ends came to 12 bases. The CDR3 is 12 amino acids. This sample stems from a study of T cell repertoires in cytomegalovirus infection. Study as a whole: Signatures in public TCR beta sequences pointed to both CMV infection and matching HLA type.

V is TRBV7-2 and J is TRBJ1-1; a weak D match, TRBD1 (5 bases). The TCR comes from a human donor in good health (CMV status not recorded). Some clones in this sample may be carry-over from other donors' samples. The sample here was cultured PBMCs, taken from culture after CMV antigen stimulation. The CDR3 reads CASSLPWGNAFF. The CDR3 DNA reads as TGTGCCAGCAGCTTACCTTGGGGGAACGCTTTCTTT.